These 11 T cell receptor beta chains were all obtained from the same sample, sequenced in a study of blood T cell repertoires in COVID-19. Data came from immunoSEQ multiplex PCR; TCRdb stores just in-frame clones and leaves some out. The table has under 300,000 clones, about 87% seen once; the top ten hold 3% to 4%. The sequenced material came from peripheral blood. All receptors come from a woman in her forties with acute or convalescent COVID-19.

The chain combines TRBV4-1 with TRBJ2-1; 7 bases are a match to TRBD2. The CDR3 spans 14 residues. Looked up from germline, CDR1 is MGHRA and CDR2 is YSYEKL. V trimming: 6 bases; J trimming: 12 bases; junction bases outside the gene matches: 14. The chain's CDR3 is CASSPRTGGEGQFF. CDR3 nucleotide sequence: TGCGCCAGCAGTCCCCGGACGGGGGGTGAGGGGCAGTTCTTC.

J is TRBJ2-2 and V is TRBV27, with 7 bases that match TRBD1. Germline V lookup: CDR1 MNHEY, CDR2 SMNVEV (reference sequence). The CDR3 is 14 amino acids. V was pared by 8 bases and J by 7 bases, with 10 bases of the junction left unmatched. DNA for the CDR3: TGTGCCAGCTGCCTCGGACAGGTGGGCGGGGAGCTGTTTTTT. It yields the protein CASCLGQVGGELFF.

The chain is built from TRBV6-5 and TRBJ1-2, with TRBD1 matching over 9 bases. The germline V gene has CDR1 MNHEY and CDR2 SVGAGI. The ends lost 5 bases at V and 4 bases at J; junction bases unmatched: 5. The length of the CDR3 is 14 residues. Here the CDR3 reads CASSPGTGIYGYTF. The CDR3 region has the DNA TGTGCCAGCAGTCCCGGGACAGGGATCTATGGCTACACCTTC.

This clone was observed once. The rearrangement joins TRBV5-5 to TRBJ2-7; weak D call: TRBD1 (6 bases). The V end lost 3 bases, the J end lost 3 bases, and 13 bases lay between the germline ends. This CDR3 contains 14 residues. In germline, CDR1 is SGHKS, CDR2 YYEKEE (reference sequence). DNA for the CDR3: TGTGCCAGCAGCTACCGGGACACTTTCTACGAGCAGTACGTC. Translating gives CASSYRDTFYEQYV.

This chain uses TRBV5-1 with TRBJ1-1; 7 bases align to TRBD1. The CDR3 extends over 14 amino acids. CDR1 and CDR2 (germline): SGHRS, YFSETQ. With 4 bases clipped from V and 3 bases from J, the junction kept 6 bases outside the gene matches. The CDR3 region has the DNA TGCGCCAGCAGCCCGATCCAGGGGGACACTGAAGCTTTCTTT. Translation gives CASSPIQGDTEAFF.

This chain links TRBV29-1 with TRBJ1-1; 7 bases are a match to TRBD1. From germline, CDR1 is SQVTM and CDR2 ANQGSEA. The CDR3 contains 12 residues. The junction had 6 bases not matched to a gene; V was cut back by 4 bases and J by 7 bases. The CDR3 bases are TGCAGCGTTGTTGGGGGGACAGATGAAGCTTTCTTT. Translated, it gives CSVVGGTDEAFF.

In regard to this clone: The junction departs from germline at one end; a sequencing error may be responsible. V gene TRBV12-3 or TRBV12-4 combines with J gene TRBJ1-2; TRBD1 matches at 7 bases. The CDR3 totals 12 residues. The CDR3 spells CASSTSLGQRSF. The CDR3 DNA reads TGTGCCAGCAGTACCTCCTTGGGACAGCGGAGCTTC.

About this clone itself: The sample holds other DNA sequences that translate to the same CDR3. J is TRBJ2-7 and V is TRBV13, with a tentative D call TRBD1 (5 bases). Germline CDR1 is PRHDT and CDR2 is FYEKMQ (reference sequence). Trimming pared 0 bases from V and 6 bases from J, leaving 6 bases between. The CDR3 covers 12 residues. This CDR3 reads CASSLGQGEQYV. Written as DNA, the CDR3 is TGTGCCAGCAGCTTAGGCCAGGGCGAGCAGTACGTC.

This clone was found a few times. J is TRBJ1-5 and V is TRBV7-2; D is unclear. The CDR3 totals 17 residues. CDR1 and CDR2 from the germline V gene are SGHTA and FQGNSA. V shed 1 base and J shed 1 base, with 14 bases lying between them. The CDR3 bases are TGTGCCAGCAGCTTAGGGTTGGGAGGGCCGAGCAATCAGCCCCAGCATTTT. Translating it yields CASSLGLGGPSNQPQHF. The whole variable domain, filled in from reference TRBV7-2 and TRBJ1-5, reads GAGVSQSPSNKVTEKGKDVELRCDPISGHTALYWYRQSLGQGLEFLIYFQGNSAPDKSGLPSDRFSAERTGGSVSTLTIQRTQQEDSAVYLCASSLGLGGPSNQPQHFGDGTRLSIL.

V usage is TRBV11-1 and J usage is TRBJ2-4, with 7 bases matching TRBD1. Germline CDR1 and CDR2: SGHAT and FQDESV (reference sequence). With 1 base clipped from V and 13 bases from J, the junction kept 7 bases outside the gene matches. This CDR3 contains 13 residues. The chain's CDR3 is CASSLDRGQLQYF. DNA for the CDR3: TGTGCCAGCAGCTTAGATAGGGGACAGTTGCAGTACTTC.

Concerning this clone: The same CDR3 arises from other DNA sequences in this sample as well. The gene calls are TRBV12-3 or TRBV12-4 and TRBJ2-1; D call uncertain. CDR3 length equals 11 residues. V dropped 5 bases and J dropped 4 bases, with 3 bases sitting between them. The CDR3 DNA is TGTGCCAGCAGTCTTTACAATGAGCAGTTCTTC. It codes for CASSLYNEQFF.